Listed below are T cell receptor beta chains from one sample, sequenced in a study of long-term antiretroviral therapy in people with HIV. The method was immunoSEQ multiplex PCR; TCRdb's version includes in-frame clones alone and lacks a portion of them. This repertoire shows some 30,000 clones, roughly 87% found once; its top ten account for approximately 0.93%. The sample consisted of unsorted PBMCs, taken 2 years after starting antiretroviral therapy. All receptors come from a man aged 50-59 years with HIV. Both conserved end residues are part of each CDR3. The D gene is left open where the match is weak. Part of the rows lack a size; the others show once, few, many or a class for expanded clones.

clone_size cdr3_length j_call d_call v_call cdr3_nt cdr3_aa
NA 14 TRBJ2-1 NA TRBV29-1 TGCAGCGTTGGACAGAGGAGCTCCTACAATGAGCAGTTCTTC CSVGQRSSYNEQFF
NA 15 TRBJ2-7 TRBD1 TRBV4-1 TGCGCCAGCAGCCAGGAGGGACAGGGGACCCGCGAGCAGTACTTC CASSQEGQGTREQYF
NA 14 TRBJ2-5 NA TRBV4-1 TGCGCCAGCAGCTTACCGGGAGTCCAAGAGACCCAGTACTTC CASSLPGVQETQYF
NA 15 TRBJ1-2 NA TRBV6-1 TGTGCCAGCAGTGAAGCAGATAGACCGCGGTGGGGCTACACCTTC CASSEADRPRWGYTF
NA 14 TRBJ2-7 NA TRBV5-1 TGCGCCAGCAGCTCGAGCCCCCGGCCCTACGAGCAGTACTTC CASSSSPRPYEQYF
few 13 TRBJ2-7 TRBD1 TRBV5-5 TGTGCCAGCAGTCGGACAGGGATCTACGAGCAGTACTTC CASSRTGIYEQYF
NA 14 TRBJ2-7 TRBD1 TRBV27 TGTGCCAGCAGTCCCCGGACAGGGGGCCTCGAGCAGTACTTC CASSPRTGGLEQYF
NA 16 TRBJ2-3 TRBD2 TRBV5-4 TGTGCCAGCAGCGCCCTGCGGGAGAGTCTGGTAGATACGCAGTATTTT CASSALRESLVDTQYF
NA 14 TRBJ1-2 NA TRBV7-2 TGTGCCAGCAGCCCCGCAAGGGGTAGGGATGGCTACACCTTC CASSPARGRDGYTF
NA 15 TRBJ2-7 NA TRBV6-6 TGTGCCAGTAGTGGGGGGACCACCCCGATCTACGAGCAGTACTTC CASSGGTTPIYEQYF
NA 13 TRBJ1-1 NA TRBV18 TGTGCCAGCTCACCAGATCCGGGGGCTGAAGCTTTCTTT CASSPDPGAEAFF
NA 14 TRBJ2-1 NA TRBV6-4 TGTGCCAGCAGTGACGGGGCTGACACAAGAGAGCAGTTCTTC CASSDGADTREQFF
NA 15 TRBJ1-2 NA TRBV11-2 TGTGCCAGCAGCTTAGTACCAGGGTGGGGGTATGGCTACACCTTC CASSLVPGWGYGYTF
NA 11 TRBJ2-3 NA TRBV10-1 TGCGCCACCTCAGGAGGCGATACGCAGTATTTT CATSGGDTQYF
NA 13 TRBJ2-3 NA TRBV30 TGTGCCTGGAGTGGGCATCTCACAGATACGCAGTATTTT CAWSGHLTDTQYF
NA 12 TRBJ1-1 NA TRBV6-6 TGTGCCAGCAGGGAGCCGAGCACTGAAGCTTTCTTT CASREPSTEAFF
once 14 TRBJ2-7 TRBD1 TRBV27 TGTGCCAGCAGTTTAACAGGGGGCGTAAGGGAGCAGTACTTC CASSLTGGVREQYF
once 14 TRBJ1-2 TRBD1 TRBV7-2 TGTGCCAGCAGAAGACAGGGGTCGGACTATGGCTACACCTTC CASRRQGSDYGYTF
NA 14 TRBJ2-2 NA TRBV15 TGTGCCACCAGCCTTAACAGGGCGGCCGGGGAGCTGTTTTTT CATSLNRAAGELFF
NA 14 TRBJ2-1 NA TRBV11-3 TGTGCCAGCAGCCCCACAGCGAATAACAATGAGCAGTTCTTC CASSPTANNNEQFF
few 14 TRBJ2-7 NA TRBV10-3 TGTGCCATCAGTGAGTGGGTGGACTCCTACGAGCAGTACTTC CAISEWVDSYEQYF
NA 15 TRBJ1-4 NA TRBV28 TGTGCCATCGCCGAAAACCAGGGATTTAATGAAAAACTGTTTTTT CAIAENQGFNEKLFF
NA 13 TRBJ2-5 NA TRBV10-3 TGTGCCATCAGTGCCCAGGGTTTGAAGACCCAGTACTTC CAISAQGLKTQYF
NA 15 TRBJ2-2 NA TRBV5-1 TGCGCCAGCAGCTTGGGAACAGTTAACACCGGGGAGCTGTTTTTT CASSLGTVNTGELFF
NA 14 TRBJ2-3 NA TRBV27 TGTGCCAGCAGTTTAGTGGCGGCGACAGATACGCAGTATTTT CASSLVAATDTQYF
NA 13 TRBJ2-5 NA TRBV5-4 TGTGCCAGCAGCGTCGACAGACAAGAGACCCAGTACTTC CASSVDRQETQYF
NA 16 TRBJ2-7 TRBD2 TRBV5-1 TGCGCCAGCAGCTTGGGAGGTAGCGGGATCACCTACGAGCAGTACTTC CASSLGGSGITYEQYF
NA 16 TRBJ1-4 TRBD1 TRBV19 TGTGCCAGTAGTCCCGGACAGGGGCGCGGGGATGAAAAACTGTTTTTT CASSPGQGRGDEKLFF
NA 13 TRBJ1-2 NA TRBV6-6 TGTGCCAGCAGTCGGCGGGGGACCGCGGGCTACACCTTC CASSRRGTAGYTF
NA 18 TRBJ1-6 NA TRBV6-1 TGTGCCAGCAGTGAAGGGGTGAGGGCTTTCTCCTATAATTCACCCCTCCACTTT CASSEGVRAFSYNSPLHF
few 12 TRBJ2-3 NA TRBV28 TGTGCCAGCAGCCTCGACGCGGATACGCAGTATTTT CASSLDADTQYF
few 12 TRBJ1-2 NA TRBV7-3 TGTGCCAGCAGTGCAGGGGACTATGGCTACACCTTC CASSAGDYGYTF
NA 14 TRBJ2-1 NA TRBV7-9 TGTGCCAGCAGCTTACACTTCGTCGGGGATGAGCAGTTCTTC CASSLHFVGDEQFF
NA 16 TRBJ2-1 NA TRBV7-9 TGTGCCAGCAGCTTAGAACGACAGGCCATGGGCAATGAGCAGTTCTTC CASSLERQAMGNEQFF
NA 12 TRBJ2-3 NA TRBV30 TGTGCCTGGGGGCAGAGCACAGATACGCAGTATTTT CAWGQSTDTQYF
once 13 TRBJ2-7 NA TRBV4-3 TGCGCCAGCAGCCAAGGAATTGGCTACGAGCAGTACTTC CASSQGIGYEQYF
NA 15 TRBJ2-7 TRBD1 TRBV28 TGTGCCAGCAGTTCTCGGGACAGGGGCTCCTACGAGCAGTACTTC CASSSRDRGSYEQYF
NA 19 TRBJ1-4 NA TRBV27 TGTGCCAGCAGTGAAGGCGGCAGTCTAATAACCGCAACTAATGAAAAACTGTTTTTT CASSEGGSLITATNEKLFF
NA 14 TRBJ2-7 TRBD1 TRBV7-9 TGTGCCAGCAGCTCGGGACAGGGCTCCTACGAGCAGTACTTC CASSSGQGSYEQYF
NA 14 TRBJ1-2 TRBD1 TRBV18 TGTGCCAGCTCACCGCGGACAGGGGGTTTTGGCTACACCTTC CASSPRTGGFGYTF
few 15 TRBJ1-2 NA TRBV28 TGTGCCAGCAGTTTACCGTTCGGGGTGAGCGACGGCTACACCTTC CASSLPFGVSDGYTF
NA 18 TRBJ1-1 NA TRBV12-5 TGTGCTAGTGGTTTGGTATCCGGCAGGGGACTACGAGGGTTCATCGCTTTCTTT CASGLVSGRGLRGFIAFF
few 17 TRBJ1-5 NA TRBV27 TGTGCCAGCAGTTTAAAACCGGGACCGTTATCAAAAGAGCCCCAGCATTTT CASSLKPGPLSKEPQHF
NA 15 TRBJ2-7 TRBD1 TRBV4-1 TGCGCCAGCAGCCAAGGAAGGACAGGTTCCTACGAGCAGTACTTC CASSQGRTGSYEQYF
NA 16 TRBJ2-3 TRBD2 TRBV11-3 TGTGCCAGCAGCCCTGGACTAGGGCTGGGCACAGATACGCAGTATTTT CASSPGLGLGTDTQYF
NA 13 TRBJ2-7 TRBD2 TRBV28 TGTGCCAGCAGATCCGGACTAGCGGGCGAGCAGTACTTC CASRSGLAGEQYF
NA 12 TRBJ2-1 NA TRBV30 TGTGCCTGGAGACTCCATGGGAATGAGCAGTTCTTC CAWRLHGNEQFF
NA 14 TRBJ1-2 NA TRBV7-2 TGTGCCAGCAGCTTACCGACAGGAAACTATGGCTACACCTTC CASSLPTGNYGYTF
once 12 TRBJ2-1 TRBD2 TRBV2 TGTGCCAGCTTACTAGCGGGCAATGAGCAGTTCTTC CASLLAGNEQFF
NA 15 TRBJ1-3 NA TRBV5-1 TGCGCCAGCAGCTTGGTTCCCAGCTCTGGAAACACCATATATTTT CASSLVPSSGNTIYF
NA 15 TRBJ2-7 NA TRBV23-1 TGCGCCAGCAGTCAACCGGGGCCCTTAGGGGCCGAGCAGTACTTC CASSQPGPLGAEQYF
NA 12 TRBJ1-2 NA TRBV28 TGTGCCAGCAGTTCGACAGTCTATGGCTACACCTTC CASSSTVYGYTF
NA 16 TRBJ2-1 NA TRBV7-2 TGTGCCAGCAGCTTAGTTTTTGGGGTACGATACAATGAGCAGTTCTTC CASSLVFGVRYNEQFF
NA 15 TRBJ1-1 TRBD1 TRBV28 TGTGCCAGCAGTTTATGGCAGGGGGCTAACACTGAAGCTTTCTTT CASSLWQGANTEAFF
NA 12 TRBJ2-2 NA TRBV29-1 TGCAGCATCAGGGTGGACACCGGGGAGCTGTTTTTT CSIRVDTGELFF